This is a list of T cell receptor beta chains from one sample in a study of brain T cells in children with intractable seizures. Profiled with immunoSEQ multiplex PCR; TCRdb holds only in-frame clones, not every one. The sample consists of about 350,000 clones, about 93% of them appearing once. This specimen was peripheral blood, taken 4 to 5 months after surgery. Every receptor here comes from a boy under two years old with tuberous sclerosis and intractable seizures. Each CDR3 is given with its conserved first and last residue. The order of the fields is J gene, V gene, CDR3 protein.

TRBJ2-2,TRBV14,CASSQELETPPGELFF
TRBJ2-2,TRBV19,CASSIPPLRTRFGTGELFF
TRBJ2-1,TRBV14,CASSQVAGLLNEQFF
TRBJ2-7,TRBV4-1,CASSQGAGTSAPYEQYF
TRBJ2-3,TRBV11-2,CASRGEGGRGTDTQYF
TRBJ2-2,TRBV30,CAWTPDRAPGELFF
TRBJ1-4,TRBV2,CASRGWLDVNEKLFF
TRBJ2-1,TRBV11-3,CASGKVAETYNEQFF
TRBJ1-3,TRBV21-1,CASSPRECGNTIYF
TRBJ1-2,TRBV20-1,CSASIPATEANYGYTF
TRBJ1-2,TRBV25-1,CASSSQGARGYTF
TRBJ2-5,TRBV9,CASSVGDRGLETQYF
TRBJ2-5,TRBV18,CASSPHSLGQRETQYF
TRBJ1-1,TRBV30,CAWSRLGQMNTEAFF
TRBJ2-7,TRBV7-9,CASSLAAGTGPYEQYF
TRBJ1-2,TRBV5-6,CASSLSQHGYTF
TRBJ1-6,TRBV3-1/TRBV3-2,CASSLGGEALVSPLHF
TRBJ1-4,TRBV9,CASSVGAGGGEKLFF
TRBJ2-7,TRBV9,CASSAPKGVGAYEQYF
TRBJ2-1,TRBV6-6,CASSPFPARTRSYNEQFF
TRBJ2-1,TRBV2,CASSFIAGVTYNEQFF
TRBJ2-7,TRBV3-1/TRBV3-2,CASSQEWDRAEQYF
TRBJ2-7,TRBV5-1,CASSLSGLVDSYEQYF
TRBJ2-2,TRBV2,CASSELDANTGELFF
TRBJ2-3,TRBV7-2,CASSLPGLQDTQYF
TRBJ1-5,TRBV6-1,CASSETGELAQPQHF
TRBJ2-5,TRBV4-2,CASSQSPDRDETQYF
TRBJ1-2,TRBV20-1,CSASPYGVSSYTF
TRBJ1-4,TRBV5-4,CASSSEPGDEKLFF
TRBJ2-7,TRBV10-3,CAISSGLAGGYEQYF
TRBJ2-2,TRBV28,CASSSRITSGRRGELFF
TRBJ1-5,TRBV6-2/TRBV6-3,CASSYLNRGNQPQHF
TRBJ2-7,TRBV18,CASSLTGTGYEQYF
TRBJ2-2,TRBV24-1,CATSDLQPREGGELFF
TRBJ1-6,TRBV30,CACSTRLQSPLHF
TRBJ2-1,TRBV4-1,CASSQGDRFSDNEQFF
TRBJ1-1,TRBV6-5,CASSYFQGGPLGAFF
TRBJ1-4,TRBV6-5,CASSYEGHEKLFF
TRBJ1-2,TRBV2,CANKEGPVYGYTF
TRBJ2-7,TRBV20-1,CSARWEQYF
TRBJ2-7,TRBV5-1,CASSLMTGEWNEQYF
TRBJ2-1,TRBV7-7,CASSSLAASYNEQFF
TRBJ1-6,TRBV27,CASSPGTLLGSPLHF
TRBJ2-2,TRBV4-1,CASSHIQNTGELFF
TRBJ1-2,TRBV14,CASSPKPSSLYGYTF
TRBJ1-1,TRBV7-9,CASSFTGTGRNTEAFF